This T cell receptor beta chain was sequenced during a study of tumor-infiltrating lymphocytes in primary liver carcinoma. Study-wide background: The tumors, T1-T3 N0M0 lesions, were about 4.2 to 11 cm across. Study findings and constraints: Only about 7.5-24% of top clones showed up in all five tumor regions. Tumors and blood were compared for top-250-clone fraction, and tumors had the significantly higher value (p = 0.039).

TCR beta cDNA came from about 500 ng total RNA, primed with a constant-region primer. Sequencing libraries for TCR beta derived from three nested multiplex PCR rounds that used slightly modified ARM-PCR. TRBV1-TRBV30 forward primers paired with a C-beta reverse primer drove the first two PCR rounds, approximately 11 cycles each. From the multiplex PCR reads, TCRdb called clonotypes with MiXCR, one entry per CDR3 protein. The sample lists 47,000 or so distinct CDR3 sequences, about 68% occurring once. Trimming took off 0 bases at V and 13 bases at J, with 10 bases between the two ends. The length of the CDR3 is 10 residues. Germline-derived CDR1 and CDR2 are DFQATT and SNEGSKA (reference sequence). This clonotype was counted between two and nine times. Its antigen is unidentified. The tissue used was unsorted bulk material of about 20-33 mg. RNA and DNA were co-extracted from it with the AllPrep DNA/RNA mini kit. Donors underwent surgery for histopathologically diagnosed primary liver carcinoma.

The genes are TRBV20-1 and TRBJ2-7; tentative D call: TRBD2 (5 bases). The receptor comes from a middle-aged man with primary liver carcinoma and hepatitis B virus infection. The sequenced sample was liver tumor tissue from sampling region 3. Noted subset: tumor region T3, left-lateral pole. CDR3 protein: CSARDRRLYF. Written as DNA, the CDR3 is TGCAGTGCTAGAGATAGGAGACTATACTTC.